This TCR beta chain was identified during a study of control samples from healthy donors and cancer patients. The CDR3 has 19 residues. Germline V CDR1 and CDR2: LGHNA, YSLEER. V gave up 4 bases and J gave up 10 bases, with 29 bases separating them. Produced via immunoSEQ multiplex PCR; TCRdb's table is partial and in-frame only. This repertoire shows about 120,000 clones, roughly 90% found once; its top ten account for around 2%. The clonotype was recovered from a man aged 18 to 35 in good health. The chain combines TRBV4-3 with TRBJ1-6, with a tentative D call TRBD1 (5 bases). The sequencing input was blood. CDR3 bases: TGCGCCAGCAGCCCGACCTCGGGGGGTAATGGGGCAGGGAGATCACCCCTCCACTTT. This codes for CASSPTSGGNGAGRSPLHF.